This entry features one TCR beta chain sequence. No antigen is known for it. The data belong to a study of radiotherapy plus CTLA-4 blockade in lung cancer. Findings and limits, study-wide: The best predictor of response was reported to be early blood T cell clone dynamics, with interferon-beta.

Per the germline V gene, CDR1 is SGHRS and CDR2 is YFSETQ. The CDR3 runs to 17 residues. The V and J ends lost 2 bases and 7 bases, in that order; junction bases with no gene match: 9. TCRdb keeps only in-frame clones here, not all; method: immunoSEQ multiplex PCR. The sample lists some 66,000 clones, around 86% occurring once. The TCR comes from a human donor with non-small cell lung cancer who had a partial response to radiotherapy plus ipilimumab. This material consisted of peripheral blood, taken from a patient treated with radiotherapy plus ipilimumab. The V call is TRBV5-1, the J call TRBJ2-1, with 13 bases matching TRBD2. DNA of the CDR3: TGCGCCAGCAGCTTATTGCTCGGGACTAGCGGGATGAATGAGCAGTTCTTC. This sequence encodes CASSLLLGTSGMNEQFF.